In its sample, the clone carrying this TCR beta chain was seen many times. Its specificity is unknown. The sample belongs to a study of early T cells in non-severe SARS-CoV-2 infection. General observations from the study: Clonotype matching in VDJdb favored anti-spike CD8 responses and did not capture private and CD4 specificities.

Individual cDNA molecules were tagged with unique molecular identifiers, the study reported. TCRdb re-called the 5' RACE reads through MiXCR, storing one row per CDR3 protein. The table lists tens of thousands of distinct CDR3 sequences, roughly 3.6% of them singletons. Looked up from germline, CDR1 is DFQATT and CDR2 is SNEGSKA (reference sequence). The CDR3 runs to 15 residues. The J segment lost 7 bases and the V segment lost 0 bases, leaving 8 bases of the junction unmatched. J is TRBJ2-1 and V is TRBV20-1, with 8 bases identical to TRBD2. The TCR originated in an adult who was a healthcare worker with PCR-confirmed SARS-CoV-2 infection or an uninfected control (not recorded which). The sequenced material came from whole blood. The CDR3 DNA sequence: TGCAGTGCTAGAGATCCCACTAGCGGACGGAATGAGCAGTTCTTC. Translation: CSARDPTSGRNEQFF.